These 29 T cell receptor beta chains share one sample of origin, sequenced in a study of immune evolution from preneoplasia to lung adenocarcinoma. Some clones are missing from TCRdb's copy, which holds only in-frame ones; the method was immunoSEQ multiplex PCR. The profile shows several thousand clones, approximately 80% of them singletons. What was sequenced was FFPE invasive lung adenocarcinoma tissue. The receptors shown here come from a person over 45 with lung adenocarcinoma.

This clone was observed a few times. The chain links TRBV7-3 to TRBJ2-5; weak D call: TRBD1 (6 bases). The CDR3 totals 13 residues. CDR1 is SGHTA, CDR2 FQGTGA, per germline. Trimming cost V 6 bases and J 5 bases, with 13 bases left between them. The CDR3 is CASSLMQGETQYF. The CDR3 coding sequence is TGTGCCAGCAGTCTCATGCAGGGGGAGACCCAGTACTTC. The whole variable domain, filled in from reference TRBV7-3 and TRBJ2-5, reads GAGVSQTPSNKVTEKGKYVELRCDPISGHTALYWYRQSLGQGPEFLIYFQGTGAADDSGLPNDRFFAVRPEGSVSTLKIQRTERGDSAVYLCASSLMQGETQYFGPGTRLLVL.

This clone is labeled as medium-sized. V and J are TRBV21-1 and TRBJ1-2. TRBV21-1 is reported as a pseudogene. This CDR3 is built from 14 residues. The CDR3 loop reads CASSKVRGRRGYTF. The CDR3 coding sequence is TGTGCCAGCAGCAAAGTAAGAGGGAGGAGAGGCTACACCTTC.

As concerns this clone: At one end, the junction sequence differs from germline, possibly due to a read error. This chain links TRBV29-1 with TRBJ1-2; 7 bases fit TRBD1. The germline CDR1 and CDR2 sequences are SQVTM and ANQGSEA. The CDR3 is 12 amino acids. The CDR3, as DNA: TGCAGCGCTGAAACACAGGGGTATGGCTACACCTTC. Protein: CSAETQGYGYTF.

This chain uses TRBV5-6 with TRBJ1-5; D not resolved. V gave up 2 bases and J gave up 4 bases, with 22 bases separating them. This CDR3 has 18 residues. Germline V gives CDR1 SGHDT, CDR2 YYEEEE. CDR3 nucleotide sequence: TGTGCCAGCAGCTTTAGCGATGAGGGTGGATATAGTAATCAGCCCCAGCATTTT. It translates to CASSFSDEGGYSNQPQHF. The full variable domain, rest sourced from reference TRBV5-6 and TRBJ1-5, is DAGVTQSPTHLIKTRGQQVTLRCSPKSGHDTVSWYQQALGQGPQFIFQYYEEEERQRGNFPDRFSGHQFPNYSSELNVNALLLGDSALYLCASSFSDEGGYSNQPQHFGDGTRLSIL.

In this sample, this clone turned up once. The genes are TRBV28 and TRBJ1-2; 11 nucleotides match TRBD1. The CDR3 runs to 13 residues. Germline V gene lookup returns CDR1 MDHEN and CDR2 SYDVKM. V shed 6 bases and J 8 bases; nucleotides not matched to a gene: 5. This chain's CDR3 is CASSRTGGGGYTF. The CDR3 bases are TGTGCCAGCAGCCGGACAGGGGGCGGGGGCTACACCTTC.

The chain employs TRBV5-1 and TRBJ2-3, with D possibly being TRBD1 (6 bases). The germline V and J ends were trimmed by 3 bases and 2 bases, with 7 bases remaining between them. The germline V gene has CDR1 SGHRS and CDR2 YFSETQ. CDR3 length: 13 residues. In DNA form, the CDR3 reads TGCGCCAGCAGCTGGACAGACACAGATACGCAGTATTTT. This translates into CASSWTDTDTQYF.

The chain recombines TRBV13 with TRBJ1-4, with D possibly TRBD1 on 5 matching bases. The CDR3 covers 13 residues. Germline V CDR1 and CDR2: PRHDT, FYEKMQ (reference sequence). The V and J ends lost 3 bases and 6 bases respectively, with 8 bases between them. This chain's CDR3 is CASSLKGDEKLFF. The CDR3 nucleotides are TGTGCCAGCAGCTTGAAAGGGGATGAAAAACTGTTTTTT.

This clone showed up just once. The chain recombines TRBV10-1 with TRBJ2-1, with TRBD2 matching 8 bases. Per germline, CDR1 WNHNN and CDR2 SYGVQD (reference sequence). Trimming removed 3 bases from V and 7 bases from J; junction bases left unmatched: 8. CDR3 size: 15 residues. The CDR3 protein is CASSEVGTRSNEQFF. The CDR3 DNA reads TGCGCCAGCAGTGAAGTTGGGACTAGATCTAATGAGCAGTTCTTC.

The CDR3 bases are TGTGCCAGCAGCAAAAGCGGGAGGGGTTACGAGCAGTACTTC. It translates to CASSKSGRGYEQYF. V gene TRBV5-6 combines with J gene TRBJ2-7, with 10 bases matching TRBD2. The CDR3 loop spans 14 amino acids. V shed 4 bases, J shed 4 bases, and the junction held 5 bases outside the gene matches. Germline assignment: CDR1 SGHDT and CDR2 YYEEEE.

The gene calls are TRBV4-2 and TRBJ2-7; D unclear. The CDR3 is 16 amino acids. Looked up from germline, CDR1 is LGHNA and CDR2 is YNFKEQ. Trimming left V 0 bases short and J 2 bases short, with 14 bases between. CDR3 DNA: TGTGCCAGCAGCCAAGACTCGGGCTTCTCGACCTACGAGCAGTACTTC. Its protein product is CASSQDSGFSTYEQYF.

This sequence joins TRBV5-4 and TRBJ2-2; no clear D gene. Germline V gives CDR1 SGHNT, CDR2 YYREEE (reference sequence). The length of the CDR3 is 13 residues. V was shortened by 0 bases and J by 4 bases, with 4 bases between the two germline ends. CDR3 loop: CASSLDLTGELFF. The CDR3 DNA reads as TGTGCCAGCAGCTTGGATCTCACCGGGGAGCTGTTTTTT.

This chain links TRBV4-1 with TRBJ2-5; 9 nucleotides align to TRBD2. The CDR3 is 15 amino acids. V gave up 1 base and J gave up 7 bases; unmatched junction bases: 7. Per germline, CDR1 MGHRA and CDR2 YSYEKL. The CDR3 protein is CASSQGLAGTSTQYF. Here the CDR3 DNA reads TGCGCCAGCAGCCAAGGCCTAGCGGGGACGTCGACCCAGTACTTC.

In DNA, the CDR3 is TGTGCCAGCAGCCACCTAGGGGGGCTAGCGGATGAGCAGTTCTTC. Translated: CASSHLGGLADEQFF. The chain combines TRBV11-1 with TRBJ2-1; a weak D match, TRBD2 (7 bases). There are 15 residues in the CDR3. Germline V CDR1 and CDR2: SGHAT, FQDESV (reference sequence). Trimming took 5 bases from V and 8 from J, leaving 19 bases between them. Looking up the rest from reference TRBV11-1 and TRBJ2-1 gives the full variable domain: EAEVAQSPRYKITEKSQAVAFWCDPISGHATLYWYRQILGQGPELLVQFQDESVVDDSQLPKDRFSAERLKGVDSTLKIQPAELGDSAMYLCASSHLGGLADEQFFGPGTRLTVL.

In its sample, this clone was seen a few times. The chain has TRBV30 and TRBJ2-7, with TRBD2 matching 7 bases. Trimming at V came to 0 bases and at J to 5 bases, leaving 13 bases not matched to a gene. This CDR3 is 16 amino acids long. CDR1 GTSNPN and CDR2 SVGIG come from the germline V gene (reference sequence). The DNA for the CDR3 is TGTGCCTGGAGTGTACGGGTTGGCGGGAGAATCAACGAGCAGTACTTC. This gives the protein CAWSVRVGGRINEQYF.

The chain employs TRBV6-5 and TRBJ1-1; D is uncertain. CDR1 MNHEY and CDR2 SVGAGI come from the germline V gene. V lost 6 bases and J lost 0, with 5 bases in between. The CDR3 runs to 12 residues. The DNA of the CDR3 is TGTGCCAGCAGGGCTCTGAACACTGAAGCTTTCTTT. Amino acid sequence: CASRALNTEAFF.

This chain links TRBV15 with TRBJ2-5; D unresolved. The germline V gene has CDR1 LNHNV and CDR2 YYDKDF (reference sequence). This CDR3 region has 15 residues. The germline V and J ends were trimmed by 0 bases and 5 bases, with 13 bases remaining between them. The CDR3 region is CATSRESLRLETQYF. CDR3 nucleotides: TGTGCCACCAGCAGAGAGAGCCTCCGGCTGGAGACCCAGTACTTC.

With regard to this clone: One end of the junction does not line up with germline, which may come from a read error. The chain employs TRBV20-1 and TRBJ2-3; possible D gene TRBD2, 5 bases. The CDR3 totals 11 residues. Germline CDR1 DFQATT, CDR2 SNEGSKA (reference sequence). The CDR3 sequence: CNASQPDTQYF. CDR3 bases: TGCAATGCTAGCCAGCCTGATACGCAGTATTTT.

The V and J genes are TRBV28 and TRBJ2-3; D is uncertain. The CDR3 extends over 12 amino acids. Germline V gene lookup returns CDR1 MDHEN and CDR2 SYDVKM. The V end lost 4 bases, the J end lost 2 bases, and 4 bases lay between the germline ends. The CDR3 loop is CASSSTTDTQYF. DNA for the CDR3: TGTGCCAGCAGTTCAACCACAGATACGCAGTATTTT.

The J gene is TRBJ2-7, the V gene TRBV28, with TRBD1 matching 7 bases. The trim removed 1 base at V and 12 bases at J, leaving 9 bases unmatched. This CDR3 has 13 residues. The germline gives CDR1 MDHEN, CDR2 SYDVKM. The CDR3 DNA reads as TGTGCCAGCAGTTTATCCCATGTGAGGGGGCGGTACTTC. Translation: CASSLSHVRGRYF.

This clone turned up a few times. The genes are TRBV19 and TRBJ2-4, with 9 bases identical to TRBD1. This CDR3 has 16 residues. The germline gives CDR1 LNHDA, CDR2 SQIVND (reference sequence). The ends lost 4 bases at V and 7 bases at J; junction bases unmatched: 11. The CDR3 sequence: CASSSGQGNLRNIQYF. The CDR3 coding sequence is TGTGCCAGTAGTAGTGGACAGGGGAATTTGCGTAACATTCAGTACTTC.

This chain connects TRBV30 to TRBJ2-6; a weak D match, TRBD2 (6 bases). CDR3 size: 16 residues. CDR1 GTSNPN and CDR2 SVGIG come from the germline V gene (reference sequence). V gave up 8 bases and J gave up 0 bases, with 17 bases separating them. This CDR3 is CAGGRGAHSGANVLTF. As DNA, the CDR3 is TGTGCCGGAGGGAGAGGGGCCCACTCTGGGGCCAACGTCCTGACTTTC.

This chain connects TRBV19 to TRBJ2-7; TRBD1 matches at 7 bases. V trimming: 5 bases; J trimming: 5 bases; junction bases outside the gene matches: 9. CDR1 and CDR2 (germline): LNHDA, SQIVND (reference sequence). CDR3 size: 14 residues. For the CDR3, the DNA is TGTGCCAGTAGTCCCCGACAGGGAAAGGACGAGCAGTACTTC. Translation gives CASSPRQGKDEQYF.

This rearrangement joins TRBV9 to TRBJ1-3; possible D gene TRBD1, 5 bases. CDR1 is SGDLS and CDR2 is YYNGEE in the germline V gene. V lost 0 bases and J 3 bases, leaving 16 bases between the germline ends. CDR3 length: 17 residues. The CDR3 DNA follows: TGTGCCAGCAGCGTAGCTCTTGGCGGGGCAGTTGGAAACACCATATATTTT. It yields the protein CASSVALGGAVGNTIYF.

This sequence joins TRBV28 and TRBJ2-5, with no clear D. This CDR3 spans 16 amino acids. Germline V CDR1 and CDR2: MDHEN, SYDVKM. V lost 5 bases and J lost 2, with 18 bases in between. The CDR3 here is CASSVTTGRSQETQYF. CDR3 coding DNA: TGTGCCAGCAGTGTCACAACGGGCCGCTCTCAAGAGACCCAGTACTTC.

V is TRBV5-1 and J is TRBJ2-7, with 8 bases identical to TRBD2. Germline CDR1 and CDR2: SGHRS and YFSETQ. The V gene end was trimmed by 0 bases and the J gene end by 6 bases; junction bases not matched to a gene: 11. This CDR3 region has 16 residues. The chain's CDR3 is CASSLEAGLGRSEQYF. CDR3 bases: TGCGCCAGCAGCTTGGAGGCGGGACTAGGGAGGTCCGAGCAGTACTTC.

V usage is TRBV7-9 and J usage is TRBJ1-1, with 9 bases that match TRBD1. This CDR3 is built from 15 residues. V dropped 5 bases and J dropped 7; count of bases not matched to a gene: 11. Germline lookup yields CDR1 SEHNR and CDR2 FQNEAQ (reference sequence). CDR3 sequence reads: CASSEHITGGIEAFF. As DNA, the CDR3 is TGTGCCAGCAGCGAACATATAACAGGGGGCATTGAAGCTTTCTTT.

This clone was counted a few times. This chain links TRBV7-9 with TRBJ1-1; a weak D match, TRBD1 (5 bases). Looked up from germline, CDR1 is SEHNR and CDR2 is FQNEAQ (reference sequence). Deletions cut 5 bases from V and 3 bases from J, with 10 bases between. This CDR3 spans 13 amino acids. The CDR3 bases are TGTGCCAGCAGCCCGGACACCTACACTGAAGCTTTCTTT. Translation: CASSPDTYTEAFF. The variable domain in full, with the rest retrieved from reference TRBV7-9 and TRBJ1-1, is DTGVSQNPRHKITKRGQNVTFRCDPISEHNRLYWYRQTLGQGPEFLTYFQNEAQLEKSRLLSDRFSAERPKGSFSTLEIQRTEQGDSAMYLCASSPDTYTEAFFGQGTRLTVV.

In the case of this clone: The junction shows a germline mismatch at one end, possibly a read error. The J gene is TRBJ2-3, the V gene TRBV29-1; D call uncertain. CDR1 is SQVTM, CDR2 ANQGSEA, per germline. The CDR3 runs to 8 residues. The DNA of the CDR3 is TGCAGCGTTGAAGTAGGGCCTTTT. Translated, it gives CSVEVGPF.

The CDR3 DNA reads as TGTGCCACCTCGACCGATTCCAATGAGCAGTTCTTC. This gives the protein CATSTDSNEQFF. The chain uses TRBV30 and TRBJ2-1; D not resolved. CDR3 length: 12 amino acids. Per germline, CDR1 GTSNPN and CDR2 SVGIG (reference sequence). V lost 8 bases and J lost 6, with 14 bases in between.